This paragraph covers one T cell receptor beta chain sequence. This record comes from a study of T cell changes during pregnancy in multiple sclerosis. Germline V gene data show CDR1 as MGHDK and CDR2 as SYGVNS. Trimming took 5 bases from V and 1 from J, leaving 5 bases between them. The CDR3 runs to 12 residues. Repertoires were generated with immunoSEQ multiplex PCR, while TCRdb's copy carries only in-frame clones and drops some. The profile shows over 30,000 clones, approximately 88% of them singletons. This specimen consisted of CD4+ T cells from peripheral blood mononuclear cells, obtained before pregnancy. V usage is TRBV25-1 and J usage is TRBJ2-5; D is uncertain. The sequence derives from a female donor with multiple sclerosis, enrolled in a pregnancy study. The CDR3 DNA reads TGTGCCAGCAGTTTCGGCCAAGAGACCCAGTACTTC. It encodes CASSFGQETQYF.